These 5 T cell receptor beta chains were sequenced from one sample in a study of blood T cell repertoires in COVID-19. Here immunoSEQ multiplex PCR was the method, and the copy in TCRdb shows in-frame clones only, minus some. The data contain 140,000 or so clones, roughly 80% of them singletons. Sequenced: peripheral blood. These receptors were taken from a woman older than 75 with acute or convalescent COVID-19.

The chain carries TRBV6-1 and TRBJ1-2; D not resolved. V lost 0 bases and J 2 bases, leaving 19 bases between the germline ends. The CDR3 is 18 amino acids. CDR1 is MNHNS and CDR2 is SASEGT in the germline V gene. CDR3: CASSEALGYGHFNYGYTF. For the CDR3, the DNA is TGTGCCAGCAGTGAAGCGCTAGGATACGGTCACTTCAACTATGGCTACACCTTC.

This chain connects TRBV7-9 to TRBJ1-4; a possible D gene is TRBD1 (5 bases). The germline CDR1 and CDR2 sequences are SEHNR and FQNEAQ (reference sequence). V was cut by 8 bases and J by 7 bases, with 11 bases left in between. The CDR3 contains 12 residues. The DNA for the CDR3 is TGTGCCAGCCGGGGGGTAGGTGAAAAACTGTTTTTT. This codes for CASRGVGEKLFF.

CDR3 bases: TGTGCCAGCTTTAAGGGGTATGGGGCCAACGTCCTGACTTTC. Translation gives CASFKGYGANVLTF. J is TRBJ2-6 and V is TRBV6-5; D is perhaps TRBD1 (5 bases). CDR3 length: 14 amino acids. The V end was cut by 8 bases, the J end by 3 bases, with 11 bases between. The germline V gene has CDR1 MNHEY and CDR2 SVGAGI.

This chain links TRBV10-3 with TRBJ1-1; D remains ambiguous. This CDR3 spans 12 amino acids. Germline V CDR1 and CDR2: ENHRY, SYGVKD. The germline V and J ends were trimmed by 2 bases and 7 bases, with 8 bases remaining between them. CDR3 in DNA: TGTGCCATCAGTGAGAATGAGATTGAAGCTTTCTTT. Its protein product is CAISENEIEAFF.

This sequence joins TRBV27 and TRBJ2-7, with D possibly being TRBD1 (5 bases). V lost 1 base to trimming and J lost 7 bases, with 17 bases between them. Germline V CDR1 and CDR2: MNHEY, SMNVEV (reference sequence). This CDR3 comprises 15 residues. Written as DNA, the CDR3 is TGTGCCAGCAGTTTATTAGGCAGGACACCAGGGGAGCAGTACTTC. Amino acids: CASSLLGRTPGEQYF.